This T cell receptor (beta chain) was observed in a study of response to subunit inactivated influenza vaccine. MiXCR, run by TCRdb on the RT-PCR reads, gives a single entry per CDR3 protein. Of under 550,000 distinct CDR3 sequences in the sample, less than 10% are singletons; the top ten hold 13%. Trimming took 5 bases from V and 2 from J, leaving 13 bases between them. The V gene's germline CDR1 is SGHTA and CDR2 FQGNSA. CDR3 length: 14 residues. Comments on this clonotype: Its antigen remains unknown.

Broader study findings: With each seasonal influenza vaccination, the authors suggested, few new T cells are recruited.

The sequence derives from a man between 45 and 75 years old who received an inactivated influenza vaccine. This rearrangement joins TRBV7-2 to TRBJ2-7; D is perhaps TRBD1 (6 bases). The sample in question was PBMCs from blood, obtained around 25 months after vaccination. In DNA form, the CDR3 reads TGTGCCAGCAGCCAATCAGGGGCCCCCTACGAGCAGTACTTC. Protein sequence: CASSQSGAPYEQYF.